What follows is one T cell receptor beta chain and its context. Its target is not known. This sample is part of a study of cytomegalovirus exposure and HLA in healthy donors. General observations from the study: In a later analysis, specific HLA alleles were associated with under 20,000 TCR beta sequences at a 0.05 false discovery rate. Later, an analysis found that common viral pathogens appeared to be linked with several of the most significant clusters. In terms of immune exposure information, only CMV serostatus was available.

Researchers ran the PCR with 60 Vbeta and 13 Jbeta primers. Sequencing used immunoSEQ multiplex PCR; TCRdb keeps in-frame clones, though not all of them. The sample has around 140,000 clones, and its top ten clones hold under 2.5%. The source is a woman aged 18-35 years in good health and CMV-seronegative. Source material: PBMCs.

DNA of the CDR3: TGTGCCAGTAGTATTTTTGGGCAGGGAGAGACCCAGTACTTC. Amino acid sequence: CASSIFGQGETQYF. The V and J genes are TRBV19 and TRBJ2-5; maybe TRBD1 (5 bases). The germline V gene encodes CDR1 LNHDA and CDR2 SQIVND (reference sequence). The CDR3 totals 14 residues. V was cut by 3 bases and J by 4 bases, with 12 bases left in between.